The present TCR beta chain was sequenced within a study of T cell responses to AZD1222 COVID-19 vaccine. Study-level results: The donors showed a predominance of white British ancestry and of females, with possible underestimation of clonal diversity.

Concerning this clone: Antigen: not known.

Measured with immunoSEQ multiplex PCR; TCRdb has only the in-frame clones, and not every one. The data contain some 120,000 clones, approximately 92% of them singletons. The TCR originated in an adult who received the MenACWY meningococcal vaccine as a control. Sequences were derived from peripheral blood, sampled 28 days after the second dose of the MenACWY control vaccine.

The CDR3 here is CASSDASGTTYNEQFF. The CDR3 coding sequence is TGTGCCAGCAGTGACGCTAGCGGGACGACCTACAATGAGCAGTTCTTC. This chain links TRBV2 with TRBJ2-1, with TRBD2 identical over 9 bases. The CDR3 is 16 amino acids. Looked up from germline, CDR1 is SNHLY and CDR2 is FYNNEI. Trimming cost V 3 bases and J 2 bases; bases outside gene matches: 5.